This is a list of T cell receptor beta chains from one sample in a study of blood T cell repertoires in COVID-19. Assay: immunoSEQ multiplex PCR; the TCRdb copy retains only in-frame clones and omits some. The table shows 100,000 or so clones, with roughly 80% occurring only once. Sequences were obtained from peripheral blood. Source of these receptors: an elderly woman with acute or convalescent COVID-19. CDR3s include the opening cysteine and the closing phenylalanine or tryptophan. Each record gives: D gene, V gene, J gene, clone size, CDR3 DNA, CDR3 protein. D genes are given only for firm matches. For some rows the clone size is stated as once, few or many, or as a class when expanded; others skip it.

TRBD1	TRBV7-8	TRBJ1-6	.	TGTGCCAGCAGCTTAACCCTCGGACAGGGCAGTTCACCCCTCCACTTT	CASSLTLGQGSSPLHF
TRBD1	TRBV7-9	TRBJ2-5	.	TGTGCCAGCAGCCGACAGGGGGCAAGGGAGACCCAGTACTTC	CASSRQGARETQYF
.	TRBV19	TRBJ2-7	.	TGTGCCAGTGGGCCTGGGGGGTCCTACGAGCAGTACTTC	CASGPGGSYEQYF
.	TRBV5-4	TRBJ2-7	few	TGTGCCAGCAGCTTGGGAGGGAACTCCTACGAGCAGTACTTC	CASSLGGNSYEQYF
.	TRBV18	TRBJ2-5	.	TGTGCCAGCTCACCACCAGGCCCAGGGGAATTAGGGACCCAGTACTTC	CASSPPGPGELGTQYF
TRBD1	TRBV6-2/TRBV6-3	TRBJ2-1	.	TGTGCCAGCAGTTACTCGAGAGACAGGGTACGAGGCAATGAGCAGTTCTTC	CASSYSRDRVRGNEQFF
.	TRBV25-1	TRBJ1-2	.	TGTGCCAGCAGTGAATATAGCTATGGCTACACCTTC	CASSEYSYGYTF
TRBD1	TRBV5-6	TRBJ2-2	.	TGTGCCAGCAGCTCTTTGGGACAGGGGAGAAGGACCGGGGAGCTGTTTTTT	CASSSLGQGRRTGELFF
.	TRBV12-3/TRBV12-4	TRBJ2-1	once	TGTGCCAGCAGCGGTTACAATGAGCAGTTCTTC	CASSGYNEQFF
.	TRBV5-1	TRBJ1-4	.	TGCGCCAGCAGCTTGGTCCCCGGAACTAATGAAAAACTGTTTTTT	CASSLVPGTNEKLFF
.	TRBV28	TRBJ2-1	once	TGTGCCAGCAGTTTAGGAGGATACAATGAGCAGTTCTTC	CASSLGGYNEQFF
.	TRBV11-2	TRBJ1-4	.	TGTGCCAGCAGCCCGACCCGGAGGTCTAATGAAAAACTGTTTTTT	CASSPTRRSNEKLFF
.	TRBV27	TRBJ2-1	.	TGTGCCAGCAGTTCCAACTACAATGAGCAGTTCTTC	CASSSNYNEQFF
.	TRBV7-8	TRBJ2-5	few	TGTGCCAGCAGCTTAGTCTGGCTCCGAGAGACCCAGTACTTC	CASSLVWLRETQYF
TRBD1	TRBV5-1	TRBJ1-3	few	TGCGCCAGCAGCTTGGGAACGGGACAGGGAGCGGGAAACACCATATATTTT	CASSLGTGQGAGNTIYF
.	TRBV5-8	TRBJ1-4	.	TGTGCCAGCAGCTTGGGGCATGCCAATGAAAAACTGTTTTTT	CASSLGHANEKLFF
TRBD1	TRBV25-1	TRBJ1-2	.	TGTGCCAGCAGTGACCATAGGACAGGGGGCGTCTCTGGCTACACCTTC	CASSDHRTGGVSGYTF
TRBD1	TRBV11-3	TRBJ2-2	.	TGTGCCAGCAGCTTAACAGGGGGCATCACCGGGGAGCTGTTTTTT	CASSLTGGITGELFF
TRBD2	TRBV29-1	TRBJ2-3	.	TGCAGCGTTGAGGAAGCGGGAGTAACAGATACGCAGTATTTT	CSVEEAGVTDTQYF
TRBD1	TRBV5-4	TRBJ1-6	.	TGTGCCAGCAGCTTTAGGCAGGGGGCAGGAGAACCCCTCCACTTT	CASSFRQGAGEPLHF
TRBD1	TRBV5-1	TRBJ1-6	.	TGCGCCAGCAGCGTTGAGGGGGCGCGGAATTCACCCCTCCACTTT	CASSVEGARNSPLHF
.	TRBV11-2	TRBJ2-7	.	TGTGCCAGCAGCTCCCTGGTAGCGGCCGCCTCCTACGAGCAGTACTTC	CASSSLVAAASYEQYF
.	TRBV5-5	TRBJ2-2	.	TGTGCCAGCAGCCCTAGCTGGAGCGTAATTTTATTCGGGGAGCTGTTTTTT	CASSPSWSVILFGELFF
TRBD1	TRBV10-3	TRBJ1-5	.	TGTGCCATCTGGACAGGGAATGTCCTTCAGCCCCAGCATTTT	CAIWTGNVLQPQHF
TRBD1	TRBV7-8	TRBJ2-7	.	TGTGCCAGCAGGCTTCAACAGGGGAGCGAGCAGTACTTC	CASRLQQGSEQYF
TRBD1	TRBV5-1	TRBJ2-3	.	TGCGCCAGCAGACGGGGACAGGGAATGGAAAATACGCAGTATTTT	CASRRGQGMENTQYF
.	TRBV5-1	TRBJ2-3	.	TGCGCCAGCAGCTTGGAAGGCAGGGACACAGATACGCAGTATTTT	CASSLEGRDTDTQYF
.	TRBV6-5	TRBJ1-2	many	TGTGCCAGCAGTTACGGGCAGGGCGCCCTACTTGGCTACACCTTC	CASSYGQGALLGYTF
TRBD2	TRBV10-3	TRBJ2-3	few	TGTGCCATCAGTGAGTCGAAGGCGGGAGAGGCAGATACGCAGTATTTT	CAISESKAGEADTQYF
TRBD1	TRBV28	TRBJ1-2	.	TGTGCCAACTCACGGGGAACAGGGGTTAACTATGGCTACACCTTC	CANSRGTGVNYGYTF
.	TRBV15	TRBJ1-2	.	TGTGCCACCAGCAGAGTTGGTGACTTTACTGGCTACACCTTC	CATSRVGDFTGYTF
TRBD2	TRBV15	TRBJ2-2	.	TGTGCCACCAGGCCGGGGGGGCTTAACACCGGGGAGCTGTTTTTT	CATRPGGLNTGELFF
.	TRBV5-4	TRBJ1-6	.	TGTGCCAGCAGCCCCCGTACGGATAATTCACCCCTCCACTTT	CASSPRTDNSPLHF
TRBD2	TRBV4-1	TRBJ2-5	.	TGCGCCAGCAGCCAGGGGGTCCTAGCGGGAGTGGTAGAGACCCAGTACTTC	CASSQGVLAGVVETQYF
TRBD1	TRBV27	TRBJ1-6	.	TGTGCCAGCAGACGCTCCGGGACAGGGGCCTCCTATAATTCACCCCTCCACTTT	CASRRSGTGASYNSPLHF
TRBD2	TRBV27	TRBJ2-7	.	TGTGCCAGCAGTGGGAGGGGTGAGGAACAGTACTTC	CASSGRGEEQYF
.	TRBV7-2	TRBJ1-1	.	TGTGCCAGCAGCTTAGCGCTTTGGACACTTGAAGCTTTCTTT	CASSLALWTLEAFF
.	TRBV28	TRBJ2-1	.	TGTGCCAGCAGCCTGGACTTCAGCTCCTACAATGAGCAGTTCTTC	CASSLDFSSYNEQFF
TRBD1	TRBV6-6	TRBJ2-5	.	TGTGCCAGCAGTGCCGGGACAGGGAGAAAGACCCAGTACTTC	CASSAGTGRKTQYF
.	TRBV28	TRBJ2-7	.	TGTGCCAGCAGTTTTGGTCTATCCTACGAGCAGTACTTC	CASSFGLSYEQYF
TRBD1	TRBV6-2/TRBV6-3	TRBJ1-1	.	TGTGCCAGCAGTTTAACAGGGGGCGGAACTGAAGCTTTCTTT	CASSLTGGGTEAFF
TRBD1	TRBV28	TRBJ2-5	.	TGTGCCAGCAGATCGACAGGGGCCAAGACCCAGTACTTC	CASRSTGAKTQYF
.	TRBV5-5	TRBJ2-3	.	TGTGCCAGCAGCTTGGTGGCAGGTATTCGAACAGATACGCAGTATTTT	CASSLVAGIRTDTQYF
.	TRBV5-1	TRBJ2-3	.	TGCGCCAGCAGCTACTCTAGCACAGATACGCAGTATTTT	CASSYSSTDTQYF